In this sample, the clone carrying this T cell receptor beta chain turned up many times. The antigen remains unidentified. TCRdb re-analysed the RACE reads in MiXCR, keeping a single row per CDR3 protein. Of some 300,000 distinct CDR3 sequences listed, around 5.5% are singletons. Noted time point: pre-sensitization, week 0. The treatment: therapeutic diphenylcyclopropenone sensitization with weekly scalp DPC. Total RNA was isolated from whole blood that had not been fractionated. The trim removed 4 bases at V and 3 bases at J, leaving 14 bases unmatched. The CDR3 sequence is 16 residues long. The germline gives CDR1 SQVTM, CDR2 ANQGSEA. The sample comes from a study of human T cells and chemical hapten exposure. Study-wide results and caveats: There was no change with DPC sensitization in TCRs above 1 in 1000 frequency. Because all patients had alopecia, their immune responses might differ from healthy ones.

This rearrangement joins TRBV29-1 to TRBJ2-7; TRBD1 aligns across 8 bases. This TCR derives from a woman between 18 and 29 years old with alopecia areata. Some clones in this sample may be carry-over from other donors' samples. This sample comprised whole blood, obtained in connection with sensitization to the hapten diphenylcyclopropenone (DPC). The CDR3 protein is CSVGGGRGPEDYEQYF. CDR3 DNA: TGCAGCGTTGGAGGTGGCAGGGGGCCAGAGGACTACGAGCAGTACTTC.